One T cell receptor beta chain is described in this entry. This specimen comes from a study of T-cell reconstitution after alpha-beta-depleted transplantation in children. Germline lookup yields CDR1 MNHEY and CDR2 SMNVEV (reference sequence). The V end lost 3 bases, the J end lost 7 bases, and 13 bases lay between the germline ends. The CDR3 length is 14 residues. Unique molecular identifiers were built into the TCRbeta library. TCRdb recomputed calls from the PCR reads with MiXCR, one row per CDR3 protein. Of 500,000 to 600,000 distinct CDR3 sequences listed, about 33% were seen once; the top ten hold 2% to 2.5%.

The sequences come from PBMCs from the stem cell graft donor, collected from the stem cell graft. The chain carries TRBV27 and TRBJ2-1, with no clear D. The sequence came from a human donor who donated a stem cell graft to a child with aplastic anemia. The CDR3 protein is CASSFSPNSNEQFF. The CDR3 region has the DNA TGTGCCAGCAGTTTCAGCCCCAATTCGAATGAGCAGTTCTTC.